This is a list of T cell receptor beta chains from one sample in a study of OX40 agonist ivuxolimab in advanced cancers. Profiling relied on immunoSEQ multiplex PCR, and the TCRdb table lists in-frame clones only, not all of them. The sample yields 94,000 or so clones, 84% seen once. The material was CD4+ or CD8+ T cells sorted from blood, obtained in a trial of the OX40 agonist ivuxolimab. These receptors were collected from an adult with an advanced solid tumor such as melanoma, head and neck, liver or kidney cancer. Each CDR3 is given with its conserved first and last residue. The order of the fields is V gene, clone size, J gene, D gene, CDR3 DNA, CDR3 protein. The D gene is left open where the match is weak. Not all rows give a size; the values are once, few, many and, for expanded clones, a class.

TRBV2,-,TRBJ2-4,TRBD1,TGTGCCAGCAGGCCGGGACAGGGTTCCAAAAACATTCAGTACTTC,CASRPGQGSKNIQYF
TRBV7-9,-,TRBJ2-5,-,TGTGCCAGCAGCTTAGACGGAGGCCAAGAGACCCAGTACTTC,CASSLDGGQETQYF
TRBV9,-,TRBJ2-3,TRBD2,TGTGCCAGCAGCGTAGCGCCTAGCGGGGGGCCGCAGGGAGATACGCAGTATTTT,CASSVAPSGGPQGDTQYF
TRBV11-3,-,TRBJ2-7,-,TGTGCCAGCAGCTTAAACAGGGACTACGAGCAGTACTTC,CASSLNRDYEQYF
TRBV18,-,TRBJ1-2,TRBD1,TGTGCCAGCTCAAACGAGGGGCCGGGACAGGGTTTCGGCTACACCTTC,CASSNEGPGQGFGYTF
TRBV5-1,-,TRBJ1-2,TRBD1,TGCGCCAGCAGAAGAGATGGGACAGCGAACTATGGCTACACCTTC,CASRRDGTANYGYTF
TRBV11-2,-,TRBJ2-3,TRBD1,TGTGCCAGCAGCCCCCTCATGACAGGGATTACGCAGTATTTT,CASSPLMTGITQYF
TRBV7-6,-,TRBJ1-3,TRBD1,TGTGCCAGCAGCCCTTGGACAGGGGTGGAAAACACCATATATTTT,CASSPWTGVENTIYF
TRBV5-6,-,TRBJ2-2,TRBD2,TGTGCCAGCAGCTTGGATGTGGCTAGCGGGAAGAACACCGGGGAGCTGTTTTTT,CASSLDVASGKNTGELFF
TRBV19,-,TRBJ2-5,-,TGTGCCAGTAGTATTGCTAGGCAAGAGACCCAGTACTTC,CASSIARQETQYF
TRBV12-5,-,TRBJ2-6,-,TGTGCTAGTGGTTTGGTACTTGGGGGCGCTGGGGCCAACGTCCTGACTTTC,CASGLVLGGAGANVLTF
TRBV5-6,-,TRBJ1-4,TRBD1,TGTGCCAGCAGCACGGGTTGGACAGGGCCGAATGAAAAACTGTTTTTT,CASSTGWTGPNEKLFF
TRBV5-1,-,TRBJ1-4,-,TGCGCCAGCAGCTTCGACAGTGGGGGTGAAAAACTGTTTTTT,CASSFDSGGEKLFF
TRBV11-2,-,TRBJ2-2,-,TGTGCCAGCGGCTCCAACACCGGGGAGCTGTTTTTT,CASGSNTGELFF
TRBV5-4,-,TRBJ1-4,-,TGTGCCAGCAGCTTGGGGTCCAATGAAAAACTGTTTTTT,CASSLGSNEKLFF
TRBV4-3,-,TRBJ2-5,-,TGCGCCAGCAGCCAAGAACCCCGACAGCAAGAGACCCAGTACTTC,CASSQEPRQQETQYF
TRBV10-2,few,TRBJ1-5,TRBD1,TGCGCCAGCAGGGGACCCGGGACAGGGGGCGATCAGCCCCAGCATTTT,CASRGPGTGGDQPQHF
TRBV2,-,TRBJ2-3,TRBD1,TGTGCCACTCGGGACAGGGAGATCACAGATACGCAGTATTTT,CATRDREITDTQYF
TRBV6-6,-,TRBJ1-2,TRBD1,TGTGCCAGCAGCCCCCAGGGGGACTATGGCTACACCTTC,CASSPQGDYGYTF
TRBV9,few,TRBJ2-3,-,TGTGCCAGCAGCGTAGCATTCGATACGCAGTATTTT,CASSVAFDTQYF
TRBV14,-,TRBJ1-3,-,TGTGCCAGCAGCCAAGATCCTCGGACAGACACCCTCTCGGAGAGATCCATATATTTT,CASSQDPRTDTLSERSIYF
TRBV9,-,TRBJ2-3,-,TGTGCCAGCAGCGTAGAAGCGGGCCCTCTCCCCACAGATACGCAGTATTTT,CASSVEAGPLPTDTQYF
TRBV6-1,once,TRBJ1-5,-,TGTGCCAGCAGTGCGCCCAACGGGGGGAATGGTCAGCCCCAGCATTTT,CASSAPNGGNGQPQHF
TRBV11-2,-,TRBJ2-7,-,TGTGCCAGCAGCTTAGCAGATACCTACGAGCAGTACTTC,CASSLADTYEQYF
TRBV19,-,TRBJ2-3,TRBD2,TGTGCCAGTACGAGGGCCCGGGAGGCAGATACGCAGTATTTT,CASTRAREADTQYF
TRBV7-2,-,TRBJ2-3,-,TGTGCCAGCAGCTTATGGGACACAGATACGCAGTATTTT,CASSLWDTDTQYF
TRBV19,-,TRBJ2-1,TRBD1,TGTGCCAGTAGTCGTAGACAGGGGGCAGCTAGGTACAATGAGCAGTTCTTC,CASSRRQGAARYNEQFF
TRBV10-2,-,TRBJ1-1,-,TGCGCCAGCAGTGAATCTCGCCGGCAGGGCAGTGAAGCTTTCTTT,CASSESRRQGSEAFF
TRBV30,once,TRBJ2-5,-,TGTGCCTGGAGTGCCGACCCTCAAGGGACCCAGTACTTC,CAWSADPQGTQYF
TRBV28,-,TRBJ2-7,-,TGTGCCAGCAGTTTTAGGGGGACCACCTACGAGCAGTACTTC,CASSFRGTTYEQYF
TRBV27,-,TRBJ1-1,TRBD1,TGTGCCAGCAGTTTATCGGGCAGGGGGACGACTGAAGCTTTCTTT,CASSLSGRGTTEAFF
TRBV5-1,-,TRBJ2-7,TRBD1,TGCGCCAGCAGCTTGGTGGGGGGACAGGGGATCGAGCAGTACTTC,CASSLVGGQGIEQYF
TRBV7-2,-,TRBJ2-7,-,TGTGCCAGCAGCAGAGAAGGGGGCTACGAGCAGTACTTC,CASSREGGYEQYF
TRBV4-1,many,TRBJ2-7,-,TGCGCCAGCAGCCAAGATGTGAGCCAGGGGCACTACGAGCAGTACTTC,CASSQDVSQGHYEQYF
TRBV29-1,-,TRBJ2-1,-,TGCAGCGGCGAACAGAGCTCCTACAATGAGCAGTTCTTC,CSGEQSSYNEQFF
TRBV19,-,TRBJ2-7,TRBD2,TGTGCCAGTAGTATACTGGGAGCGGGAGGGCCCGCCGAGCAGTACTTC,CASSILGAGGPAEQYF
TRBV19,-,TRBJ1-2,-,TGTGCCAGTACCCCGGCGGGCATCCACTATGGCTACACCTTC,CASTPAGIHYGYTF
TRBV6-6,-,TRBJ2-7,-,TGTGCCACCCAGGGGGGTTCCGAGCAGTACTTC,CATQGGSEQYF
TRBV6-5,-,TRBJ1-4,-,TGTGCCAGCAGTTACGGGGGGAGGTTAGGCGAAAAACTGTTTTTT,CASSYGGRLGEKLFF
TRBV19,once,TRBJ1-4,-,TGTGCCAGTAGTCCACCCGGGATACCACGAGAAAAACTGTTTTTT,CASSPPGIPREKLFF
TRBV18,-,TRBJ1-1,TRBD1,TGTGCCAGCTCACTAATGGGACAGGGGCCGAACACTGAAGCTTTCTTT,CASSLMGQGPNTEAFF
TRBV6-1,-,TRBJ2-1,TRBD2,TGTGCCAGCAGTGAAAACTGGTGGCGGGAGGGTAAGAATGAGCAGTTCTTC,CASSENWWREGKNEQFF
TRBV11-1,-,TRBJ2-3,-,TGTGCCAGCAGCCCCGGACTACCCACAGATACGCAGTATTTT,CASSPGLPTDTQYF
TRBV5-8,-,TRBJ2-1,TRBD2,TGTGCCAGCAGCACGGGACTAGCGGTATACAATGAGCAGTTCTTC,CASSTGLAVYNEQFF
TRBV6-5,-,TRBJ2-7,TRBD1,TGTGCCAGCAGTTCCCGGGACAGCTACGAGCAGTACTTC,CASSSRDSYEQYF
TRBV7-2,-,TRBJ2-6,-,TGTGCCAGCAGCTCCGCGCGAGGGGCCGGGGCCAACGTCCTGACTTTC,CASSSARGAGANVLTF
TRBV7-6,-,TRBJ2-7,TRBD1,TGTGCCAGCAGCTCAAGACAGGGGGTAAACTACGAGCAGTACTTC,CASSSRQGVNYEQYF
TRBV7-9,-,TRBJ2-6,-,TGTGCCAGCAGCTTATTTGGGGGTACTGGGGCCAACGTCCTGACTTTC,CASSLFGGTGANVLTF
TRBV11-1,-,TRBJ1-2,TRBD1,TGTGCCAGCAGCTTAGACCCCGGGACAGGGGTGGGTATTGGCTACACCTTC,CASSLDPGTGVGIGYTF
TRBV7-9,-,TRBJ1-4,-,TGTGCCAGCAGCTTAGCGCAAGGCTGGGTTAGGGAAAAACTGTTTTTT,CASSLAQGWVREKLFF
TRBV6-5,-,TRBJ2-6,-,TGTGCCAGCAGTTCGACGCTGCCCCCTGGGGCCAACGTCCTGACTTTC,CASSSTLPPGANVLTF
TRBV2,-,TRBJ1-1,-,TGTGCCAGCAGTGAAAGAAGGTTAACTGAAGCTTTCTTT,CASSERRLTEAFF
TRBV27,-,TRBJ2-2,-,TGTGCCAGCAGTTTAACCGGAACCGGGGAGCTGTTTTTT,CASSLTGTGELFF
TRBV12-5,-,TRBJ1-4,-,TGTGCTAGTGGTTTTCTTACGACCATACAGACAGAGTCAACTAATGAAAAACTGTTTTTT,CASGFLTTIQTESTNEKLFF